The source of this T cell receptor beta chain is a study of T-cell reconstitution after alpha-beta-depleted transplantation in children. V lost 7 bases, J lost 15 bases, and 16 bases lay in between. The V gene's germline CDR1 is GTSNPN and CDR2 SVGIG (reference sequence). This CDR3 is 10 amino acids long. For TCRbeta, the library was prepared with unique molecular identifiers. TCRdb ran MiXCR on the PCR reads and lists one entry per CDR3 protein. The table records some 490,000 distinct CDR3 sequences, approximately 12% of them present only once. This material consisted of PBMCs from the stem cell graft donor, taken from the stem cell graft. This clonotype was sampled from a human donor who donated a stem cell graft to a child with combined immunodeficiency. The rearrangement uses TRBV30 and TRBJ2-1, with D unresolved. CDR3 in amino acids: CAFQVAVTFF. The DNA of the CDR3 is TGTGCCTTTCAAGTTGCGGTGACGTTCTTC. The whole variable domain, filled in from reference TRBV30 and TRBJ2-1, reads SQTIHQWPATLVQPVGSPLSLECTVEGTSNPNLYWYRQAAGRGLQLLFYSVGIGQISSEVPQNLSASRPQDRQFILSSKKLLLSDSGFYLCAFQVAVTFFGPGTRLTVL.